The entry below describes one TCR beta chain. Trimming took 0 bases from V and 3 from J, leaving 8 bases between them. CDR3 size: 13 residues. The germline V gene has CDR1 SQVTM and CDR2 ANQGSEA. These data are taken from a study of cytotoxic CD8 clonotypes in ibrutinib-treated CLL. Clones were read by immunoSEQ multiplex PCR, and TCRdb kept only the in-frame ones, dropping some. This sample has approximately 320,000 clones, with 67% found just once. The sequences come from PBMCs, collected after 36 months of ibrutinib treatment. J is TRBJ1-2 and V is TRBV29-1, with no clear D. This TCR derives from a human donor with chronic lymphocytic leukemia. CDR3 DNA: TGCAGCGTTGAAGAAGGCCAGTACTATGGCTACACCTTC. As protein: CSVEEGQYYGYTF.